The rows below give T cell receptor beta chains drawn from one sample of a study of cytomegalovirus exposure and HLA in healthy donors. Assay: immunoSEQ multiplex PCR; the TCRdb copy retains only in-frame clones and omits some. The data contain about 95,000 clones, about 77% of them singletons. Source material: PBMCs. The receptors shown here come from a woman in her thirties or forties in good health and CMV-seronegative. The CDR3 runs from the conserved cysteine through the conserved F or W. Each record gives: V gene, CDR3 length, clone size, D gene, J gene, CDR3 protein, CDR3 DNA. A D gene is named only where the DNA matches it firmly. Not every row has a clone size; where given, it reads once, few, many or a size class.

>TRBV6-1|15|.|TRBD1|TRBJ2-3
CASSERDRGPDTQYF
TGTGCCAGCAGTGAAAGGGACAGGGGGCCTGATACGCAGTATTTT
>TRBV27|14|.|.|TRBJ1-6
CASSSPGLGSPLHF
TGTGCCAGCAGTTCCCCGGGACTGGGTTCACCCCTCCACTTT
>TRBV27|13|once|TRBD1|TRBJ1-5
CASAGTGNQPQHF
TGTGCCAGTGCCGGGACAGGGAATCAGCCCCAGCATTTT
>TRBV4-1|16|once|.|TRBJ2-2
CASSQVRGSNTGELFF
TGCGCCAGCAGCCAAGTCCGCGGTTCGAACACCGGGGAGCTGTTTTTT
>TRBV18|13|once|.|TRBJ1-1
CASSPTIDTEAFF
TGTGCCAGCTCACCGACTATCGACACTGAAGCTTTCTTT
>TRBV29-1|11|.|.|TRBJ1-1
CSVGGVTEAFF
TGCAGCGTCGGGGGGGTCACTGAAGCTTTCTTT
>TRBV7-9|13|few|.|TRBJ2-5
CASSPRDLETQYF
TGTGCCAGCAGTCCCCGGGACTTGGAGACCCAGTACTTC
>TRBV2|14|.|.|TRBJ2-2
CASKGDTNTGELFF
TGTGCCAGCAAAGGGGACACGAACACCGGGGAGCTGTTTTTT
>TRBV4-1|16|.|.|TRBJ1-4
CASSRLSGTTNEKLFF
TGCGCCAGCAGCCGGCTCTCAGGGACAACTAATGAAAAACTGTTTTTT
>TRBV2|14|few|.|TRBJ2-2
CASRTGTRAGELFF
TGTGCCAGCAGAACGGGTACCAGGGCCGGGGAGCTGTTTTTT
>TRBV4-1|13|.|.|TRBJ2-1
CASSQQGYNEQFF
TGCGCCAGCAGCCAACAGGGGTACAATGAGCAGTTCTTC
>TRBV5-4|16|few|.|TRBJ1-3
CASSFHGGSSGNTIYF
TGTGCCAGCAGCTTCCACGGCGGATCCTCTGGAAACACCATATATTTT
>TRBV5-5|15|few|.|TRBJ1-1
CASSSSPAENTEAFF
TGTGCCAGCAGCTCGTCCCCTGCAGAGAACACTGAAGCTTTCTTT
>TRBV4-3|18|.|.|TRBJ1-4
CASSQEPRAPGNREKLFF
TGCGCCAGCAGCCAAGAGCCACGGGCCCCAGGGAATCGAGAAAAACTGTTTTTT
>TRBV2|16|.|TRBD2|TRBJ2-7
CASSGVFGLELYEQYF
TGTGCCAGCAGTGGCGTCTTCGGACTAGAGTTATACGAGCAGTACTTC
>TRBV2|15|.|.|TRBJ2-1
CASRSTRLYYDEQFF
TGTGCCAGCAGAAGCACTAGACTATACTACGATGAGCAGTTCTTC
>TRBV5-6|17|.|TRBD1|TRBJ1-3
CASSLSPTGGPGNTIYF
TGTGCCAGCAGCCTGAGCCCGACAGGGGGTCCTGGAAACACCATATATTTT
>TRBV4-1|15|.|TRBD1|TRBJ1-2
CASSQAGQGRNGYTF
TGCGCCAGCAGCCAAGCAGGACAGGGGAGAAATGGCTACACCTTC
>TRBV16|14|.|.|TRBJ1-5
CASSQSAGNQPQHF
TGTGCCAGCAGCCAATCGGCGGGTAATCAGCCCCAGCATTTT
>TRBV21-1|13|.|.|TRBJ1-5
CATESAGYQPQHF
TGTGCCACCGAGTCGGCAGGTTATCAGCCCCAGCATTTT
>TRBV18|15|few|TRBD1|TRBJ2-1
CASSTGTGSANEQFF
TGTGCCAGCTCTACTGGGACAGGGAGCGCCAATGAGCAGTTCTTC
>TRBV6-1|15|.|.|TRBJ2-7
CASSEARGAAYEQYF
TGTGCCAGCAGTGAAGCGCGTGGGGCAGCCTACGAGCAGTACTTC
>TRBV6-1|14|.|TRBD2|TRBJ2-3
CASASGGSSDTQYF
TGTGCCAGCGCTAGCGGGGGATCGTCAGATACGCAGTATTTT
>TRBV6-1|15|.|TRBD1|TRBJ1-6
CAIVGRGSNNSPLHF
TGTGCCATTGTGGGCAGGGGGAGCAATAATTCACCCCTCCACTTT
>TRBV4-2|17|.|TRBD2|TRBJ2-5
CASSEGGTGGRAETQYF
TGTGCCAGCAGCGAAGGGGGGACTGGCGGGAGGGCGGAGACCCAGTACTTC
>TRBV5-4|15|.|.|TRBJ1-1
CASRIDRTANTEAFF
TGTGCCAGCAGGATTGACAGGACCGCTAACACTGAAGCTTTCTTT
>TRBV6-6|15|few|.|TRBJ2-6
CASSLLGSGANVLTF
TGTGCCAGCAGCCTACTCGGCTCTGGGGCCAACGTCCTGACTTTC
>TRBV2|14|.|TRBD1|TRBJ1-1
CASSDRQGNTEAFF
TGTGCCAGCAGTGATCGACAGGGGAACACTGAAGCTTTCTTT
>TRBV6-5|14|.|.|TRBJ2-1
CASSYSAGNNEQFF
TGTGCCAGCAGTTACTCGGCGGGAAACAATGAGCAGTTCTTC
>TRBV7-7|16|once|.|TRBJ2-3
CASSPGQPLSTDTQYF
TGTGCTAGCAGCCCAGGTCAACCCCTTAGCACAGATACGCAGTATTTT
>TRBV11-2|16|.|TRBD1|TRBJ1-1
CASSLGAGGWYTEAFF
TGTGCCAGCAGCCTCGGGGCAGGGGGCTGGTACACTGAAGCTTTCTTT
>TRBV27|14|once|.|TRBJ1-5
CASSLYGGDRPQHF
TGTGCCAGCAGTTTATATGGGGGGGATAGGCCCCAGCATTTT
>TRBV18|15|.|.|TRBJ1-6
CASSPGAQDNSPLHF
TGTGCCAGCTCACCGGGGGCCCAAGATAATTCACCCCTCCACTTT
>TRBV5-6|15|.|.|TRBJ2-2
CASSWDTLNTGELFF
TGTGCCAGCAGCTGGGACACGCTGAACACCGGGGAGCTGTTTTTT
>TRBV4-3|14|.|.|TRBJ1-1
CASSQERLNTEAFF
TGCGCCAGCAGCCAAGAGAGGTTGAACACTGAAGCTTTCTTT
>TRBV13|13|.|.|TRBJ2-2
CASSLKATGELFF
TGTGCCAGCAGCTTAAAAGCCACCGGGGAGCTGTTTTTT
>TRBV6-5|13|.|.|TRBJ1-1
CASSYSRNTEAFF
TGTGCCAGCAGTTACTCGAGGAACACTGAAGCTTTCTTT
>TRBV28|15|.|TRBD1|TRBJ1-5
CASSSPGTGVQPQHF
TGTGCCAGCAGCTCCCCCGGGACAGGGGTTCAGCCCCAGCATTTT
>TRBV7-2|14|.|.|TRBJ2-7
CASSFQGGPYEQYF
TGTGCCAGCAGCTTTCAGGGGGGTCCCTACGAGCAGTACTTC
>TRBV6-1|17|once|TRBD2|TRBJ2-3
CASSEIKTSGVKDTQYF
TGTGCCAGCAGTGAAATAAAAACTAGCGGGGTGAAAGATACGCAGTATTTT
>TRBV19|14|.|TRBD2|TRBJ2-2
CASKSGGETGELFF
TGTGCCAGTAAGAGCGGGGGGGAGACCGGGGAGCTGTTTTTT
>TRBV19|15|.|TRBD1|TRBJ2-7
CASSMMPGQGSEQYF
TGTGCCAGTAGTATGATGCCGGGACAGGGGAGCGAGCAGTACTTC
>TRBV29-1|14|.|.|TRBJ1-1
CSVLDTGMNTEAFF
TGCAGCGTTTTGGATACGGGAATGAACACTGAAGCTTTCTTT
>TRBV7-6|15|.|TRBD1|TRBJ2-1
CASSSGTDPYNEQFF
TGTGCCAGCAGCTCCGGGACAGACCCTTACAATGAGCAGTTCTTC
>TRBV5-6|15|once|.|TRBJ1-1
CASSYILTGNTEAFF
TGTGCCAGCAGCTATATACTGACAGGGAACACTGAAGCTTTCTTT
>TRBV7-2|14|.|.|TRBJ1-1
CASSRIGVNTEAFF
TGTGCCAGCAGCCGAATTGGAGTGAACACTGAAGCTTTCTTT
>TRBV9|14|.|.|TRBJ2-3
CASSVQRGADTQYF
TGTGCCAGCAGCGTTCAACGAGGTGCAGATACGCAGTATTTT
>TRBV20-1|10|.|.|TRBJ2-1
CSAHGNEQFF
TGCAGTGCCCACGGCAATGAGCAGTTCTTC
>TRBV25-1|13|.|.|TRBJ2-7
CASEGTFPYEQYF
TGTGCCAGCGAGGGGACTTTTCCCTACGAGCAGTACTTC
>TRBV2|15|once|TRBD2|TRBJ2-3
CASSEWRGGTDTQYF
TGTGCCAGCAGTGAATGGCGGGGGGGCACAGATACGCAGTATTTT
>TRBV10-1|12|.|.|TRBJ2-1
CASSEYGSEQFF
TGCGCCAGCAGTGAGTATGGGAGTGAGCAGTTCTTC